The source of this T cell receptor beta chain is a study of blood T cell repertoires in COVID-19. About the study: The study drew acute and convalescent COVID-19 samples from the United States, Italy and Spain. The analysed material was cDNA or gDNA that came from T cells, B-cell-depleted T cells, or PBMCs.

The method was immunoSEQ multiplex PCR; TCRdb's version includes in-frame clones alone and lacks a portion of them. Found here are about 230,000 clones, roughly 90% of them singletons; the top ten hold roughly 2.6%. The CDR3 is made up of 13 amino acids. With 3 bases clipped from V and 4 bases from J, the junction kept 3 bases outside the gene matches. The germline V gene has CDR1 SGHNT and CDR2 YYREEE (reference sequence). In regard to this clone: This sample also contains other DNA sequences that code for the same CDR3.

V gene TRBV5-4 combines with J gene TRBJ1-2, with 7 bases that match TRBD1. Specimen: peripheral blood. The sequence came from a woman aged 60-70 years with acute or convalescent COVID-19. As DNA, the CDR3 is TGTGCCAGCAGCTGGGACAGTTTCTATGGCTACACCTTC. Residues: CASSWDSFYGYTF.